A single sample gave rise to the 10 T cell receptor beta chains below, sequenced in a study of cytomegalovirus exposure and HLA in healthy donors. The PCR ran on 60 Vbeta and 13 Jbeta primers. Data came from immunoSEQ multiplex PCR; TCRdb stores just in-frame clones and leaves some out. The table includes more than 60,000 clones, roughly 70% detected once. Sequenced input: PBMCs. The receptors originated from a man aged 35-49 years in good health and CMV-seropositive.

V gene TRBV29-1 combines with J gene TRBJ2-6, with D possibly matching TRBD2 (6 bases). Germline CDR1 and CDR2: SQVTM and ANQGSEA. Deletions cut 7 bases from V and 0 bases from J, with 16 bases between. The CDR3 is made up of 16 amino acids. This chain's CDR3 is CSATYGLSSGANVLTF. DNA for the CDR3: TGCAGCGCCACCTATGGACTAAGCTCTGGGGCCAACGTCCTGACTTTC.

J is TRBJ2-1 and V is TRBV7-3, with D perhaps TRBD2 (6 bases). The CDR3 covers 15 residues. The V gene lost 2 bases and the J gene lost 2 bases, with 10 bases spanning the gap. The germline gives CDR1 SGHTA, CDR2 FQGTGA. The CDR3 DNA reads as TGTGCCAGCAGCTTAGACGGGGGTACCTACAATGAGCAGTTCTTC. Translation gives CASSLDGGTYNEQFF.

The chain couples TRBV18 to TRBJ2-7, with D possibly matching TRBD2 (7 bases). This CDR3 is built from 14 residues. V was cut by 4 bases and J by 11 bases, with 21 bases left in between. CDR1 is KGHSH, CDR2 LQKENI, per germline. The CDR3 is CASSRGQAPGGKYF. In nucleotides, the CDR3 is TGTGCCAGCTCACGGGGTCAGGCCCCGGGGGGCAAGTACTTC.

This chain uses TRBV7-3 with TRBJ2-2, with 10 bases lining up with TRBD2. Germline CDR1 is SGHTA and CDR2 is FQGTGA. The CDR3 extends over 17 amino acids. The V gene end was trimmed by 2 bases and the J gene end by 1 base; junction bases not matched to a gene: 4. CDR3 nucleotide sequence: TGTGCCAGCAGCTTAGCTAGCGGGAGCCTGAACACCGGGGAGCTGTTTTTT. The encoded protein is CASSLASGSLNTGELFF.

This chain joins TRBV5-1 and TRBJ2-2; no definite D call. The germline V and J ends were trimmed by 5 bases and 5 bases, with 16 bases remaining between them. CDR3 length: 15 residues. Germline values: CDR1 SGHRS, CDR2 YFSETQ. CDR3 residues: CASRTPGIETGELFF. The CDR3 nucleotides are TGCGCCAGCAGAACCCCAGGAATAGAAACCGGGGAGCTGTTTTTT.

The chain carries TRBV19 and TRBJ2-2, with TRBD1 matching 9 bases. The CDR3 length is 17 residues. Germline trimming cut 1 base from V and 6 bases from J; bases unmatched to any gene: 9. Per the germline V gene, CDR1 is LNHDA and CDR2 is SQIVND (reference sequence). CDR3: CASSIVPPGQGAGELFF. The CDR3 coding sequence is TGTGCCAGTAGTATAGTCCCTCCGGGACAGGGTGCCGGGGAGCTGTTTTTT.

This clone was seen once. This chain connects TRBV7-7 to TRBJ2-3, with 14 bases that match TRBD2. The CDR3 runs 17 residues. Germline CDR1 is SSHAT and CDR2 is FNYEAQ (reference sequence). Unmatched junction bases numbered 6, after V lost 5 bases and J lost 2 bases. This chain's CDR3 is CASSPGLAGGVTDTQYF. The CDR3 DNA sequence: TGTGCCAGCAGCCCTGGACTAGCGGGAGGCGTCACAGATACGCAGTATTTT.

This clone has only a few counts. The chain couples TRBV29-1 to TRBJ1-1, with 10 bases fitting TRBD1. This CDR3 contains 14 residues. Germline lookup yields CDR1 SQVTM and CDR2 ANQGSEA. After removal of 5 bases from V and 4 bases from J, the junction contained 7 bases not matched to a gene. This CDR3 reads CSVRGQGISTEAFF. CDR3 sequence (DNA): TGCAGCGTTAGGGGACAGGGGATAAGCACTGAAGCTTTCTTT.

This clone appeared a few times. J is TRBJ2-1 and V is TRBV6-5; 8 positions agree with TRBD1. The V segment lost 2 bases and the J segment 3 bases; nucleotides outside the gene matches: 6. The CDR3 sequence is 16 residues long. Looked up from germline, CDR1 is MNHEY and CDR2 is SVGAGI. The CDR3 region has the DNA TGTGCCAGCAGTTACACCCCACAGGGGGGCTACAATGAGCAGTTCTTC. Translation: CASSYTPQGGYNEQFF.

This chain joins TRBV10-3 and TRBJ2-5; the D gene is possibly TRBD1 (5 bases). CDR3 length: 17 residues. Per germline, CDR1 ENHRY and CDR2 SYGVKD. Trimming removed 3 bases at V and 2 bases at J, with 19 bases between. This CDR3 reads CAISERTGKGDQETQYF. The CDR3 nucleotides read TGTGCCATCAGTGAACGAACAGGCAAAGGGGATCAAGAGACCCAGTACTTC.